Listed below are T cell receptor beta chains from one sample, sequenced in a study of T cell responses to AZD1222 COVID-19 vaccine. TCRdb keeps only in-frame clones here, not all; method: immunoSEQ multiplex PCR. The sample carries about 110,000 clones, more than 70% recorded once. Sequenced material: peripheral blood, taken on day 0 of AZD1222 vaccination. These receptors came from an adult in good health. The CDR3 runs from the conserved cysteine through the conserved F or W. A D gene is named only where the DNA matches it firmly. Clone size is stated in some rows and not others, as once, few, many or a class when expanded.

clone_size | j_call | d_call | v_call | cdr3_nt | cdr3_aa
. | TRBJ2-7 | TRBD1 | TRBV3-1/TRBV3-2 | TGTGCCAGCAGCCAAGGAGGGACAGGGGCCTACGAGCAGTACTTC | CASSQGGTGAYEQYF
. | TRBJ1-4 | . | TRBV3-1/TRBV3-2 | TGTGCCAGCAGCCAAGTGAATGAAAAACTGTTTTTT | CASSQVNEKLFF
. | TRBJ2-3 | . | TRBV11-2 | TGTGCCAGCAGCTTAATCGCGTCAACGAACCCAAACACAGATACGCAGTATTTT | CASSLIASTNPNTDTQYF
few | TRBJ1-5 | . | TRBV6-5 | TGTGCCAGCAGCGTAGACAGCCCAAATCAGCCCCAGCATTTT | CASSVDSPNQPQHF
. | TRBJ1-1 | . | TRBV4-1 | TGCGCCAGCAGCCAAGATCTCGGCAGGACCACTGAAGCTTTCTTT | CASSQDLGRTTEAFF
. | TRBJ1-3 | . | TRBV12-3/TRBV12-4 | TGTGCCAGCACCCGCTCTGGAAACACCATATATTTT | CASTRSGNTIYF
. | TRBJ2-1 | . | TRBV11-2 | TGTGCCAGCAGCAAGGGGTCTGAGAATGAGCAGTTCTTC | CASSKGSENEQFF
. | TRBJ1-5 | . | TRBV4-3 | TGCGCCAGCAGCCAAGGAGGGGGGGCGGACAATCAGCCCCAGCATTTT | CASSQGGGADNQPQHF
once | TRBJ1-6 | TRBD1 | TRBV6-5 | TGTGCCAGCAGTAGAGCCGGGACAGGGGATTCACCCCTCCACTTT | CASSRAGTGDSPLHF
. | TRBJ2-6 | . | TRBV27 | TGTGCCAGCAGCTCCCCTCGGACTGCTAGAGACTTCGGGGCCAACGTCCTGACTTTC | CASSSPRTARDFGANVLTF
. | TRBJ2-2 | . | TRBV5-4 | TGTGCCAGCAGTTTGGGGGACCGGAGTAATACCGGGGAGCTGTTTTTT | CASSLGDRSNTGELFF
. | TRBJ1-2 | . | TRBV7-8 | TGTGCCAGCAGCTTAGTTTTTGCGTATCTGGGAGGCTACACCTTC | CASSLVFAYLGGYTF
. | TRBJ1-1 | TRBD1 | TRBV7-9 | TGTGCCAGCAGCTTAGCGGGACAGTTGAACACTGAAGCTTTCTTT | CASSLAGQLNTEAFF
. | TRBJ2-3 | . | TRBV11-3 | TGTGCCAGCAGCCCGGGCAGGGCCTCCTCCACAGATACGCAGTATTTT | CASSPGRASSTDTQYF
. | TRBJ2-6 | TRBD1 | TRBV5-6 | TGTGCCAGCAATTCCCCGGGACAGCCCGACTCTGGGGCCAACGTCCTGACTTTC | CASNSPGQPDSGANVLTF
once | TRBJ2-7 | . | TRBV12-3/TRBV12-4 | TGTGCCAGCAGCATTCTAGCGAGCTACGAGCAGTACTTC | CASSILASYEQYF
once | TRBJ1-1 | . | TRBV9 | TGTGCCAGCAGCCCCCGGGGGTTGAACACTGAAGCTTTCTTT | CASSPRGLNTEAFF
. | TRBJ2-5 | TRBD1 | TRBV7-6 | TGTGCCAGCAGCCCGGGACAGGGTCCTGGAGAGACCCAGTACTTC | CASSPGQGPGETQYF
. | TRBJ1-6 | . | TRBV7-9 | TGTGCCAGCAGCTTACAGGGAAATAATTCACCCCTCCACTTT | CASSLQGNNSPLHF
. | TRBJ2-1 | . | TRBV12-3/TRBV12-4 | TGTGCCAGCAGTTTTTTAGGAGTCAATGAGCAGTTCTTC | CASSFLGVNEQFF
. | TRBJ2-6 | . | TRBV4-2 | TGTGCCAGCAGCCAATTGGGACCTACTGGGGCCAACGTCCTGACTTTC | CASSQLGPTGANVLTF
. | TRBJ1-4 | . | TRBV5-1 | TGCGCCAGCAGCTTGTATGGGGTCGATGAAAAACTGTTTTTT | CASSLYGVDEKLFF
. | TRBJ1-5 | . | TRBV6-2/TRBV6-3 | TGTGCCAGCAGTTACTCGATAGGAGTGGGGGCTATTCAAACAAGCCAGCCCCAGCATTTT | CASSYSIGVGAIQTSQPQHF
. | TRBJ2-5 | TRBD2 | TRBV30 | TGTGCCTGGAGTGAGTTAGCGGGGGGCCGCGAGACCCAGTACTTC | CAWSELAGGRETQYF
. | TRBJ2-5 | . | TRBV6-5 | TGTGCCAGCAGACACTACACTTCCGAAGAGACCCAGTACTTC | CASRHYTSEETQYF
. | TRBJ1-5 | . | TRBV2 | TGTGCCAGCAGCTACGGGACCGACTGGCGTGGGGAGCCCCAGCATTTT | CASSYGTDWRGEPQHF
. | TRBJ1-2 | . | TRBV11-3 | TGTGCCAGCAGCTTAATGGGAGGGCGAGGCTACACCTTC | CASSLMGGRGYTF
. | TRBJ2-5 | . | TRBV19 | TGTGCCAGTAGTATCAAGGGAGAGACCCAGTACTTC | CASSIKGETQYF
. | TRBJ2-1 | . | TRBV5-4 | TGTGCCAGCAACCCCAGGGGTGGTTACAATGAGCAGTTCTTC | CASNPRGGYNEQFF
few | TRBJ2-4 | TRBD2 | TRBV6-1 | TGTGCCAGCAGTGAGAGGCCCTCCGCTAGCGGGGGGAAGAGTGACATTCAGTACTTC | CASSERPSASGGKSDIQYF
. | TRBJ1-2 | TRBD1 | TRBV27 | TGTGCCAGCAGTTCGAACATGGGACAGGGGAACTATGGCTACACCTTC | CASSSNMGQGNYGYTF
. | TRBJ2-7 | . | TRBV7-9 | TGTGCCAGCAGCTTAGCCCCGTTCGACGAGCAGTACTTC | CASSLAPFDEQYF
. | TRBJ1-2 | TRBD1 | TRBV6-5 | TGTGCCAGCAGAATACAGGGGGCCTATGGCTACACCTTC | CASRIQGAYGYTF
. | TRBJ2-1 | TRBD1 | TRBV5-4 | TGTGCCAGCAGCTTGGGGGACAGGTACAATGAGCAGTTCTTC | CASSLGDRYNEQFF
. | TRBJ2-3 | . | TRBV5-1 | TGCGCCAGCAGCTTACAGGAGTGGGGCACAGATACGCAGTATTTT | CASSLQEWGTDTQYF
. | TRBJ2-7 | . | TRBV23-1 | TGCGCCAGCAGTCAATCGATGTGCCCGCTGACCTACGAGCAGTACTTC | CASSQSMCPLTYEQYF
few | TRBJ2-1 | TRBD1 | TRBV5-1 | TGCGCCAGCAGGCCGGGACAGACTTACAATGAGCAGTTCTTC | CASRPGQTYNEQFF
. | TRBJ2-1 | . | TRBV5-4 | TGTGCCAGCAGCCCCGACCCAAACTCCTACAATGAGCAGTTCTTC | CASSPDPNSYNEQFF
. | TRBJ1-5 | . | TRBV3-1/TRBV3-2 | TGTGCCAGCAGCTACAGGGAATTGGATCAGCCCCAGCATTTT | CASSYRELDQPQHF
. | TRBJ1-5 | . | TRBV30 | TGTGCCTGGAGCTCGGGAGGGCTTACCCAGCCCCAGCATTTT | CAWSSGGLTQPQHF
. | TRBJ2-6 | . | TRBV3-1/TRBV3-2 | TGTGCCAGCAGCCAAGATCAAGTAACCATCTCTGGGGCCAACGTCCTGACTTTC | CASSQDQVTISGANVLTF
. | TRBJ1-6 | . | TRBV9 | TGTGCCAGCAGCCCCCAGGGAGGGGGCTCCTATAATTCACCCCTCCACTTT | CASSPQGGGSYNSPLHF
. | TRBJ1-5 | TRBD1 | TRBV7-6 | TGTGCCAGCAGCCTCCGGGACAGGGTGTTACAGCCCCAGCATTTT | CASSLRDRVLQPQHF
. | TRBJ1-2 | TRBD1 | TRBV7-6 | TGTGCCAGCAGCCGGGACAGACGCACTAACTATGGCTACACCTTC | CASSRDRRTNYGYTF
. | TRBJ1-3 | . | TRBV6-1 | TGTGCCAGCAGTGACCGGTCGTTTGGAAACACCATATATTTT | CASSDRSFGNTIYF
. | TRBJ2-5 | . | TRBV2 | TGTGCCACCGCGACGGGAGAGACCCAGTACTTC | CATATGETQYF
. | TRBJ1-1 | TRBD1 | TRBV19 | TGTGCCAGTAGCCTGACAGGGTTCACTGAAGCTTTCTTT | CASSLTGFTEAFF
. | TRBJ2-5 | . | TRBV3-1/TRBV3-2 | TGTGCCAGCAGCCAAGATTGGACGGGGGGCGGACAAGAGACCCAGTACTTC | CASSQDWTGGGQETQYF
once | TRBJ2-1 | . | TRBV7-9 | TGTGCCAGCAGATACAAGGAGGAGTTCTTC | CASRYKEEFF
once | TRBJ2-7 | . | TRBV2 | TGTGCCAGCAAGCCCCTCTTTATCAATCAACAGGCGCAGCAGCAGTACTTC | CASKPLFINQQAQQQYF
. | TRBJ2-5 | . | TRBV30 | TGTGCCTGGAGGCACTACACGGGACTCAAGTGGGACCTGGCAGAGACCCAGTACTTC | CAWRHYTGLKWDLAETQYF
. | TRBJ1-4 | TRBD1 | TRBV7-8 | TGTGCCAGCAGCGCATGGACAGGGGGAGAAAAACTGTTTTTT | CASSAWTGGEKLFF
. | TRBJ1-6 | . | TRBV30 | TGTGCCTGGAGTGTTAATTCACCCCTCCACTTT | CAWSVNSPLHF
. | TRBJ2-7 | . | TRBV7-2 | TGTGCCAGCAGCTTAGGTCTGTCCTACGAGCAGTACTTC | CASSLGLSYEQYF
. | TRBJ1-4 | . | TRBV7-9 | TGTGCCAGCAGCGACTCGACAGGCTTTAATGAAAAACTGTTTTTT | CASSDSTGFNEKLFF
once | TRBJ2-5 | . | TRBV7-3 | TGTGCCAGCAGCTTAGGGCACCAAGAGACCCAGTACTTC | CASSLGHQETQYF
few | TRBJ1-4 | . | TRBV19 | TGTGCCAGTAGTATGAGGGGTGGGGAAAAACTGTTTTTT | CASSMRGGEKLFF
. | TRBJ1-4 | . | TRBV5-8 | TGTGCCAGCAGCCCCCCAGTGACCGGGTCGGAGGGCGAAAAACTGTTTTTT | CASSPPVTGSEGEKLFF
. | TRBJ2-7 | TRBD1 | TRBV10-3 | TGTGCCATCAGTGAACAGGGACAGGGGATCGATCAGTACTTC | CAISEQGQGIDQYF